The clone carrying this T cell receptor beta chain was seen at least ten times. These data are taken from a study of identical twins. Every donor was a healthy Caucasian. Germline CDR1 is MNHEY and CDR2 is SVGAGI. V was clipped by 2 bases and J by 7 bases; unmatched bases: 6. This CDR3 spans 15 amino acids. A universal primer binding site was introduced by template switching. The final cDNA contained unique molecular identifiers. TCRdb itself ran the 5' RACE reads through MiXCR, one entry per CDR3 protein. Of around 200,000 distinct CDR3 sequences listed, roughly a tenth are singletons. The chain carries TRBV6-5 and TRBJ2-1; TRBD2 matches 9 bases. This TCR was recovered from a woman between 18 and 29 years old in good health. Source material: memory (CD45RO+) T cells sorted from blood. The CDR3 region is CASSYPGLAKNEQFF. As DNA, the CDR3 is TGTGCCAGCAGTTACCCGGGACTAGCTAAGAATGAGCAGTTCTTC.